One sample yielded the 29 T cell receptor beta chains listed below, sequenced in a study of blood T cells in healthy people across ages. Then a second PCR, running roughly 7 to 11 cycles, was carried out with a sample-barcoded 5' primer and a J-beta primer mix. From the 5' RACE reads, TCRdb called clonotypes with MiXCR, one entry per CDR3 protein. The table lists 1.5 million or so distinct CDR3 sequences, approximately 42% of them singletons, with about 3.8% in the top ten. Source material: blood. These receptors originate from a woman between 18 and 29 years old in good health.

The genes are TRBV9 and TRBJ2-3; 8 nucleotides align to TRBD2. The CDR3 covers 15 residues. The V and J ends lost 5 bases and 6 bases, in that order; junction bases with no gene match: 11. CDR1 and CDR2 (germline): SGDLS, YYNGEE. This chain's CDR3 is CASSERSLAGDTQYF. CDR3 nucleotide sequence: TGTGCCAGCAGTGAACGAAGTCTAGCGGGCGATACGCAGTATTTT. The full variable domain, completed using reference TRBV9 and TRBJ2-3, is DSGVTQTPKHLITATGQRVTLRCSPRSGDLSVYWYQQSLDQGLQFLIQYYNGEERAKGNILERFSAQQFPDLHSELNLSSLELGDSALYFCASSERSLAGDTQYFGPGTRLTVL.

This clonotype was counted between two and nine times. This chain joins TRBV7-2 and TRBJ2-3; 7 bases align to TRBD2. Per germline, CDR1 SGHTA and CDR2 FQGNSA. Trimming cost V 3 bases and J 0 bases; bases outside gene matches: 6. The CDR3 runs 16 residues. The CDR3 region has the DNA TGTGCCAGCAGCTTCCTGGGGGGGGTTAGCACAGATACGCAGTATTTT. Translation: CASSFLGGVSTDTQYF.

The rearrangement links TRBV13 to TRBJ2-3; possible D gene TRBD1, 5 bases. Per the germline V gene, CDR1 is PRHDT and CDR2 is FYEKMQ (reference sequence). V dropped 0 bases and J dropped 2 bases, with 9 bases sitting between them. This CDR3 has 15 residues. The CDR3: CASSLGDINTDTQYF. The CDR3 nucleotides read TGTGCCAGCAGCTTAGGGGACATTAACACAGATACGCAGTATTTT.

This clonotype was observed a single time. The chain recombines TRBV6-6 with TRBJ2-7, with TRBD1 as a possible D gene (7 bases). CDR1 is MNHNY and CDR2 is SVGAGI in the germline V gene (reference sequence). The V and J ends lost 6 bases and 2 bases respectively, with 17 bases between them. There are 15 residues in the CDR3. CDR3 nucleotides: TGTGCCAGCAGGAACCCTCCCAGGGGGGCCTACGAGCAGTACTTC. Its protein is CASRNPPRGAYEQYF.

The CDR3 here is CASKVSGALEQYF. Here the CDR3 DNA reads TGTGCCAGCAAGGTTAGCGGGGCCCTCGAGCAGTACTTC. The chain recombines TRBV27 with TRBJ2-7, with TRBD2 identical over 8 bases. With V trimmed by 7 bases and J by 6 bases, 8 bases remained unmatched. CDR3 length: 13 amino acids. The germline gives CDR1 MNHEY, CDR2 SMNVEV (reference sequence).

The rearrangement joins TRBV20-1 to TRBJ2-5; 7 bases align to TRBD2. This CDR3 has 14 residues. CDR1 and CDR2 from the germline V gene are DFQATT and SNEGSKA (reference sequence). V gave up 0 bases and J gave up 5 bases; unmatched junction bases: 6. CDR3 sequence (DNA): TGCAGTGCTAGAGATGGGGGGGACCGGGAGACCCAGTACTTC. It translates to CSARDGGDRETQYF.

The rearrangement joins TRBV6-2 or TRBV6-3 to TRBJ2-3; unclear D gene. The CDR3 loop spans 17 amino acids. V was pared by 6 bases and J by 6 bases, with 25 bases between. Germline values: CDR1 MNHEY, CDR2 SVGEGT. CDR3 loop: CASSRHTDPMGNDTQYF. The CDR3 DNA follows: TGTGCCAGCAGCAGGCATACCGACCCGATGGGAAACGATACGCAGTATTTT.

This clonotype has more than one count but fewer than ten. The chain employs TRBV20-1 and TRBJ2-3, with 7 bases aligning to TRBD2. The germline V gene has CDR1 DFQATT and CDR2 SNEGSKA (reference sequence). The length of the CDR3 is 14 residues. The V and J ends lost 0 bases and 4 bases, in that order; junction bases with no gene match: 4. As DNA, the CDR3 is TGCAGTGCTAGAGATTCTACTAGCGCAGATACGCAGTATTTT. Its translation: CSARDSTSADTQYF.

As regards this clonotype: Since a much larger clone is just one base distant, this may be a read error. V usage is TRBV6-5 and J usage is TRBJ2-1, with D possibly matching TRBD2 (7 bases). The CDR3 is made up of 16 amino acids. CDR1 is MNHEY, CDR2 SVGAGI, per germline. V was clipped by 0 bases and J by 3 bases, with 12 bases between them. The CDR3 DNA reads TGTGCCAGCAGTTACTCGGGGGCTAGCGGCTACAATGAGCAGTTCTTC. This codes for CASSYSGASGYNEQFF.

V gene TRBV20-1 combines with J gene TRBJ1-5, with D tentatively TRBD1 (6 bases). From germline, CDR1 is DFQATT and CDR2 SNEGSKA (reference sequence). CDR3 length equals 14 residues. V was pared by 0 bases and J by 7 bases, with 13 bases between. In DNA, the CDR3 is TGCAGTGCTAGAGATAGGGGGGAAGGCCAGCCCCAGCATTTT. This encodes CSARDRGEGQPQHF.

This clonotype was seen many times. The chain links TRBV6-6 to TRBJ2-7, with 7 bases that match TRBD1. Germline CDR1 and CDR2: MNHNY and SVGAGI (reference sequence). The CDR3 runs to 13 residues. V gave up 7 bases and J gave up 1 base; unmatched junction bases: 4. DNA for the CDR3: TGTGCCAGCACCCGGGACAGATCCTACGAGCAGTACTTC. As protein: CASTRDRSYEQYF.

J is TRBJ2-7 and V is TRBV20-1, with TRBD2 identical over 13 bases. CDR1 DFQATT and CDR2 SNEGSKA come from the germline V gene (reference sequence). The CDR3 has 17 amino acids. Trimming cost V 1 base and J 0 bases; bases outside gene matches: 6. The CDR3 nucleotides read TGCAGTGCTAGAGCACTGCGGACTAGCGGGAGCTCCTACGAGCAGTACTTC. This encodes CSARALRTSGSSYEQYF.

This clonotype was found many times. The chain combines TRBV6-5 with TRBJ2-3; 7 bases match TRBD2. This CDR3 comprises 18 residues. Per germline, CDR1 MNHEY and CDR2 SVGAGI. V shed 2 bases and J 1 base; nucleotides not matched to a gene: 12. The CDR3 nucleotides read TGTGCCAGCAGTTACGCGGGGGAGGCCCTCTTAGGCACAGATACGCAGTATTTT. This codes for CASSYAGEALLGTDTQYF.

This clonotype was detected only a few times. The chain couples TRBV29-1 to TRBJ2-1, with 10 bases that match TRBD2. V shed 0 bases and J 4 bases; nucleotides not matched to a gene: 6. Germline CDR1 SQVTM, CDR2 ANQGSEA. This CDR3 comprises 16 residues. DNA for the CDR3: TGCAGCGTTGAAGATGGGTCTAGCGGGAGATACAATGAGCAGTTCTTC. As protein: CSVEDGSSGRYNEQFF.

Concerning this clonotype itself: A read error may explain this, as a much larger clone is one base away. This chain links TRBV29-1 with TRBJ2-6, with D perhaps assigned TRBD1 or TRBD2 (5 bases each). Germline CDR1 SQVTM, CDR2 ANQGSEA. The CDR3 spans 14 residues. Here the CDR3 DNA reads TGCAGCGTTGGACAGAGGGCTGGGACCAACGTCCTGACTTTC. Protein sequence: CSVGQRAGTNVLTF. Full variable domain (remainder filled in from reference TRBV29-1 and TRBJ2-6): SAVISQKPSRDICQRGTSLTIQCQVDSQVTMMFWYRQQPGQSLTLIATANQGSEATYESGFVIDKFPISRPNLTFSTLTVSNMSPEDSSIYLCSVGQRAGTNVLTFGAGSRLTVL.

This clonotype was seen a few times. The V and J genes are TRBV29-1 and TRBJ1-1; TRBD1 might be the D (5 bases). The germline gives CDR1 SQVTM, CDR2 ANQGSEA. This CDR3 is 13 amino acids long. The V end was cut by 1 base, the J end by 4 bases, with 10 bases between. CDR3 region: CSVEAGTSTEAFF. Written as DNA, the CDR3 is TGCAGCGTTGAAGCCGGGACCAGCACTGAAGCTTTCTTT.

This clonotype was observed a handful of times. V and J are TRBV5-1 and TRBJ2-7; 8 bases line up with TRBD1. V trimming: 4 bases; J trimming: 3 bases; junction bases outside the gene matches: 12. There are 16 residues in the CDR3. Germline lookup yields CDR1 SGHRS and CDR2 YFSETQ. CDR3 in DNA: TGCGCCAGCAGCCTTGACCCCGGGACAGGAGTCTACGAGCAGTACTTC. This encodes CASSLDPGTGVYEQYF.

The rearrangement links TRBV2 to TRBJ2-1; either TRBD1 or TRBD2 may fit D (5 bases each). This CDR3 spans 14 amino acids. V lost 8 bases, J lost 9 bases, and 20 bases lay in between. Germline CDR1 and CDR2: SNHLY and FYNNEI. DNA for the CDR3: TGTGCCAGCGAAAAGGGTAAGGGACGCAGTGAGCAGTTCTTC. Translated: CASEKGKGRSEQFF.

The CDR3 coding sequence is TGCAGTGCGGATATTTACGAGCAGTACTTC. This translates into CSADIYEQYF. The chain carries TRBV20-1 and TRBJ2-7, with D hard to call. Germline V gives CDR1 DFQATT, CDR2 SNEGSKA (reference sequence). The CDR3 extends over 10 amino acids. The V gene lost 6 bases and the J gene lost 4 bases, with 7 bases spanning the gap.

This clonotype occurred a few times. Germline and junction disagree at one end, which may indicate a read error. The V call is TRBV7-7, the J call TRBJ2-7; 9 bases align to TRBD2. The DNA end lines up better with TRBJ2-5; the J call may be wrong. This CDR3 contains 14 residues. CDR1 SSHAT and CDR2 FNYEAQ come from the germline V gene (reference sequence). The CDR3 region is CASSPIAGVETQYF. The CDR3, as DNA: TGTGCTAGCAGCCCGATAGCGGGAGTTGAGACCCAGTACTTC.

The chain has TRBV20-1 and TRBJ2-7, with D uncertain. Looked up from germline, CDR1 is DFQATT and CDR2 is SNEGSKA (reference sequence). This CDR3 region has 10 residues. The CDR3 DNA reads as TGCAGGGCCATACTTCACGAGCAGTACTTC. It is translated as CRAILHEQYF.

This clonotype was counted between two and nine times. The V call is TRBV12-3 or TRBV12-4, the J call TRBJ2-7; 9 nucleotides agree with TRBD1. The CDR3 has 15 amino acids. V lost 5 bases, J lost 5 bases, and 10 bases stayed unmatched. The CDR3 loop is CASSENRGRANEQYF. The CDR3 DNA follows: TGTGCCAGCAGTGAAAACAGGGGGCGCGCGAACGAGCAGTACTTC.

The V call is TRBV7-8, the J call TRBJ2-7; D uncertain. This CDR3 spans 14 amino acids. Germline V lookup: CDR1 SGHVS, CDR2 FQNEAQ. The germline V and J ends were trimmed by 4 bases and 3 bases, with 13 bases remaining between them. The CDR3 loop reads CASSSPFQVYEQYF. The CDR3 region has the DNA TGTGCCAGCAGCTCCCCCTTTCAGGTCTACGAGCAGTACTTC.

This clonotype was observed a handful of times. The V and J genes are TRBV5-1 and TRBJ2-3, with a possible D match to TRBD1 (6 bases). From germline, CDR1 is SGHRS and CDR2 YFSETQ. The CDR3 spans 14 residues. The V and J ends lost 1 base and 4 bases respectively, with 10 bases between them. Written as DNA, the CDR3 is TGCGCCAGCAGCTTGTCGCAGGGGTCAGATACGCAGTATTTT. Translating gives CASSLSQGSDTQYF. The full variable domain, its missing parts supplied by reference TRBV5-1 and TRBJ2-3, is KAGVTQTPRYLIKTRGQQVTLSCSPISGHRSVSWYQQTPGQGLQFLFEYFSETQRNKGNFPGRFSGRQFSNSRSEMNVSTLELGDSALYLCASSLSQGSDTQYFGPGTRLTVL.

This clonotype was found a few times. V usage is TRBV29-1 and J usage is TRBJ2-7; possibly TRBD2 for D (5 bases). The V and J ends lost 4 bases and 6 bases respectively, with 13 bases between them. There are 12 residues in the CDR3. Germline V gene lookup returns CDR1 SQVTM and CDR2 ANQGSEA. The CDR3 nucleotides are TGCAGCGTTGCGGGGTGGGTGACCGAGCAGTACTTC. Translating gives CSVAGWVTEQYF.

The chain uses TRBV3-1 and TRBJ1-2; D not resolved. This CDR3 is 17 amino acids long. V was trimmed by 0 bases and J by 4 bases, leaving 18 bases between them. Germline CDR1 and CDR2: LGHDT and YNNKEL (reference sequence). The CDR3 DNA follows: TGTGCCAGCAGCCAAGAAGTGTTGGGGAGAACGGGCTATGGCTACACCTTC. It encodes CASSQEVLGRTGYGYTF.

This chain joins TRBV20-1 and TRBJ1-2; maybe TRBD1 (5 bases). Deletions cut 0 bases from V and 1 base from J, with 12 bases between. The germline CDR1 and CDR2 sequences are DFQATT and SNEGSKA (reference sequence). The CDR3 contains 15 residues. The CDR3 DNA follows: TGCAGTGCTAGAGAACGGGGGATTCTTAACTATGGCTACACCTTC. Its protein is CSARERGILNYGYTF.

The rearrangement uses TRBV6-5 and TRBJ2-1; D possibly corresponds to TRBD1 (6 bases). This CDR3 is 15 amino acids long. The germline CDR1 and CDR2 sequences are MNHEY and SVGAGI. V lost 6 bases and J 5 bases, leaving 17 bases between the germline ends. The CDR3 DNA follows: TGTGCCAGCAGAATAGGGACAAAACAACACAATGAGCAGTTCTTC. It yields the protein CASRIGTKQHNEQFF.

CDR3 nucleotide sequence: TGTGCCAGCAGCGTCCAGGGGAACCAGAATGAAAAACTGTTTTTT. Translation gives CASSVQGNQNEKLFF. This chain joins TRBV9 and TRBJ1-4; D perhaps matches TRBD1 (6 bases). CDR3 length equals 15 residues. V lost 2 bases, J lost 5 bases, and 13 bases lay in between. The V gene's germline CDR1 is SGDLS and CDR2 YYNGEE.